This entry concerns a single TCR beta chain. As yet, its antigen is unknown. It was healthy bone marrow donors who served as donors. The CDR3 has 15 residues. J was trimmed by 9 bases and V by 0 bases; bases with no gene match: 9. Germline lookup yields CDR1 SGDLS and CDR2 YYNGEE. Primers for the PCR totalled 60 Vbeta and 13 Jbeta. Measured with immunoSEQ multiplex PCR; TCRdb has only the in-frame clones, and not every one. This table holds approximately 170,000 clones. These data belong to a study of cytomegalovirus exposure and HLA in healthy donors. Looking at the study overall: The study's early data release held about 85 million unique TCRs from HLA-typed donors. The study, taken as a whole, reports: A classifier reportedly called cytomegalovirus status with high sensitivity and specificity. Later work associated around 18,000 TCR beta sequences with HLA alleles at 0.05 false discovery rate.

Sequencing used PBMCs. The chain joins TRBV9 to TRBJ2-1, with 7 bases aligning to TRBD2. The source is a woman in her late teens or twenties in good health and CMV-seropositive. CDR3 coding DNA: TGTGCCAGCAGCGTAGGGGACTACGGTTGGAGTGAGCAGTTCTTC. It is translated as CASSVGDYGWSEQFF.